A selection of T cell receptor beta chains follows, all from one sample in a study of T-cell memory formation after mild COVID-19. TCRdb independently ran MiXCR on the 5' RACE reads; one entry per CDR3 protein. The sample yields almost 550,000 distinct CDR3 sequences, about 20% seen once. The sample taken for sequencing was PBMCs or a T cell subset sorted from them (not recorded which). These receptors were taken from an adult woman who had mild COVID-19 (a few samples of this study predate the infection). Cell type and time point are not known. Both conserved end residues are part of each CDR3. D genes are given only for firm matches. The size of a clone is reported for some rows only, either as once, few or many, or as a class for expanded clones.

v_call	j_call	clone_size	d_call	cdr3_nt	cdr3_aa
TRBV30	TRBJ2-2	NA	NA	TGTGCCTGGAGTGATGAGGGAGAGCTGTTTTTT	CAWSDEGELFF
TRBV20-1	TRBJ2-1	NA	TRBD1	TGCAGTGCTAGAGAAACAGGGGGAGATGAGCAGTTCTTC	CSARETGGDEQFF
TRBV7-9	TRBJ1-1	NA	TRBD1	TGTGCCAGCAGCTTAGTCGGGACAGGGTCTGAAGCTTTCTTT	CASSLVGTGSEAFF
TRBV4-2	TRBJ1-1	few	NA	TGTGCCAGCAAGGGGAGTGTGAACACTGAAGCTTTCTTT	CASKGSVNTEAFF
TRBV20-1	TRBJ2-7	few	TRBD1	TGCAGTGCTTTCCAAAGAAACAGGGGGCACTACGAGCAGTACTTC	CSAFQRNRGHYEQYF
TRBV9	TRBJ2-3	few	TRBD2	TGTGCCAGCAGCGTACAGGGCGGGGGGGCGGCGGATACGCAGTATTTT	CASSVQGGGAADTQYF
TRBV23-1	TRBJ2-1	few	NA	TGCGCCAGCAGTCGGGGCCAGCCCGGGTTCTTC	CASSRGQPGFF
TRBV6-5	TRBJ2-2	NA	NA	TGTGCCAGCAGTTATTCTAGTGGGGACACCGGGGAGCTGTTTTTT	CASSYSSGDTGELFF
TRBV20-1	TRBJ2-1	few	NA	TGCAGTGCTAGAGAATCGTCCGGGACCCCCTACAATGAGCAGTTCTTC	CSARESSGTPYNEQFF
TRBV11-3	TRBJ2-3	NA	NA	TGTGCCAGCAGCCACCGAGGCACAGATACGCAGTATTTT	CASSHRGTDTQYF
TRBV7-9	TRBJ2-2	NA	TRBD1	TGTGCCAGCAGCCCACTCCTCACAGGGGAGAACACCGGGGAGCTGTTTTTT	CASSPLLTGENTGELFF
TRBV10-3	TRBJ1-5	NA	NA	TGTGCCACCGAGAGGGGAGTTCATAGCAATCAGCCCCAGCATTTT	CATERGVHSNQPQHF
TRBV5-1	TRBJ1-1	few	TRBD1	TGCGCCAGCAGCCCGGACAGGGCGGGTGGGAACACTGAAGCTTTCTTT	CASSPDRAGGNTEAFF
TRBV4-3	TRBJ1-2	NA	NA	TGCGCCAGCAGCCCGGACACTAGGGACTATGGCTACACCTTC	CASSPDTRDYGYTF
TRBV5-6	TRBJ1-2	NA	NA	TGTGCCAGCAGCCCCTACCCGGCCAACTATGGCTACACCTTC	CASSPYPANYGYTF
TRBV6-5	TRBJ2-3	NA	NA	TGTGCCAGCAGGGCGGACCCGAAACCCCCAGATACGCAGTATTTT	CASRADPKPPDTQYF
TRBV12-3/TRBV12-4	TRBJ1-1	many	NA	TGTGCCAGCAGAATTGGGTGGACTGAAGCTTTCTTT	CASRIGWTEAFF
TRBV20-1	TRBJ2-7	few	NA	TGCAGTGCTAGAACCAAGCTTCGGGACATATTTTACGAGCAGTACTTC	CSARTKLRDIFYEQYF
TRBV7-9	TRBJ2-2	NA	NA	TGTGCCAGCAGCTTATCAGCGGGTACCGGGGAGCTGTTTTTT	CASSLSAGTGELFF
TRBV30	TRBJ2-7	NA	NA	TGTGCCTCCGAAGGGGGTTCCGAGCAGTACTTC	CASEGGSEQYF
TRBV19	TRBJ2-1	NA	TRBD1	TGTGCCAGTACAAGACAGGGCTCCAATGAGCAGTTCTTC	CASTRQGSNEQFF
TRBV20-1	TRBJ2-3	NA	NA	TGCAGTGCTAGAGCCCAGGTGGGAGTCCAAGATACGCAGTATTTT	CSARAQVGVQDTQYF
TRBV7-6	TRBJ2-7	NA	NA	TGTGCCAGCAGCCCCCCGGACAGTTACTTTGGGGAGCAGTACTTC	CASSPPDSYFGEQYF
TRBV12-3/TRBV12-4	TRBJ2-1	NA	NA	TGTGCCAGCAGGCTACAGGGCGATCCCTCCTACAATGAGCAGTTCTTC	CASRLQGDPSYNEQFF
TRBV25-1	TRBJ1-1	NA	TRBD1	TGTGCCAGCTTAACAGGGGTTCAAGCTTTCTTT	CASLTGVQAFF
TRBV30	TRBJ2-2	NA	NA	TGTGCCTGGAACAGGGCGGTCACCGGGGAGCTGTTTTTT	CAWNRAVTGELFF
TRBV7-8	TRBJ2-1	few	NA	TGTGCCAGCAGCTTAATAGTTTTCCGCAATGAGCAGTTCTTC	CASSLIVFRNEQFF
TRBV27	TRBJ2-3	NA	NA	TGTGCCAGCAGTTGGTCGGGACCTAACACAGATACGCAGTATTTT	CASSWSGPNTDTQYF
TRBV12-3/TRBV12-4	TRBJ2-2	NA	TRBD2	TGTGCCAGCAGGCTAGCGGGAGGGCGAGAAGGCGGGGAGCTGTTTTTT	CASRLAGGREGGELFF
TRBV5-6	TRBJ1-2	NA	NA	TGTGCCAGCAGCTTGGTCCGGGCTGGCGGCTACACCTTC	CASSLVRAGGYTF
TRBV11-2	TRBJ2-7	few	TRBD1	TGTGCCAGCAGCCAGAGCGGGACAGGGAGTCGTGCCAGTTTTTACGAGCAGTACTTC	CASSQSGTGSRASFYEQYF
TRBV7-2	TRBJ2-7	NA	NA	TGTGCCAGCAGCTTAGCGCGGACTAATGACGAGCAGTACTTC	CASSLARTNDEQYF
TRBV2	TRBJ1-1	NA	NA	TGTGCCAGCAGTGAATTGGGTTATGGCACTGAAGCTTTCTTT	CASSELGYGTEAFF
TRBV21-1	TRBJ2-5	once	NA	TGTGCCAGCAGCAAAGCCGGGACAGTAAAAGAGACCCAGTACTTC	CASSKAGTVKETQYF
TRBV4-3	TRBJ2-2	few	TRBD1	TGCGCCAGCAGCCAAGGGGACAGGGTCACCGGGGAGCTGTTTTTT	CASSQGDRVTGELFF
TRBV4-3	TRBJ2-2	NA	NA	TGCGCCAGCAGCCAGAATTGGGGAGAGGCGACCGGGGAGCTGTTTTTT	CASSQNWGEATGELFF
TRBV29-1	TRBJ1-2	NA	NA	TGCAGCGTTCAGGTGGGAGATAACTATGGCTACACCTTC	CSVQVGDNYGYTF
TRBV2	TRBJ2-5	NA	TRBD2	TGTGCCAGCAGTGCTCTTACTAGCGGGAGAGGAGAGACCCAGTACTTC	CASSALTSGRGETQYF
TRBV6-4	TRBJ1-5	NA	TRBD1	TGTGCCAGCACTATCGACAGGGCCCCCCACAATCAGCCCCAGCATTTT	CASTIDRAPHNQPQHF
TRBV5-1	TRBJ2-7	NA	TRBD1	TGCGCCAGCAGCTTGGCGGACAGGGGTTACGAGCAGTACTTC	CASSLADRGYEQYF
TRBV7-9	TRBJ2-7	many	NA	TGTGCCAGCAGCTTAACCGGCGGGGACACTTACGAGCAGTACTTC	CASSLTGGDTYEQYF
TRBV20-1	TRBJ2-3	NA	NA	TGCAGTGGGTACACAGATACGCAGTATTTT	CSGYTDTQYF
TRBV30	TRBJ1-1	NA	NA	TGTGCCTGGAGTGTAAGGGACAACACTGAAGCTTTCTTT	CAWSVRDNTEAFF
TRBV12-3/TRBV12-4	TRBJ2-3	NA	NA	TGTGCCAGCACTGACGTAGGGGGTCATACGCAGTATTTT	CASTDVGGHTQYF
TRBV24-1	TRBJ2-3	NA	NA	TGTGCCACCAGTGATTCGCTGTGGGGGGAAAACACAGATACGCAGTATTTT	CATSDSLWGENTDTQYF
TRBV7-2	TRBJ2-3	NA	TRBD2	TGTGCCAGCAGCTTAGGGACTAGCGGGAGGGGAGTATGGGATACGCAGTATTTT	CASSLGTSGRGVWDTQYF
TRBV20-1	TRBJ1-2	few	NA	TGCAGTGCTAGCACAGGGAGGAACTATGGCTACACCTTC	CSASTGRNYGYTF
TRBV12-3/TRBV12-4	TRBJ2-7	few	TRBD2	TGTGCCAGCATTCTAGCGGGAGGGTCCTACGAGCAGTACTTC	CASILAGGSYEQYF
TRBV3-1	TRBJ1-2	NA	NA	TGTGCCAGCAGCCAACAGCGGGCAGGGAGCTACACCTTC	CASSQQRAGSYTF
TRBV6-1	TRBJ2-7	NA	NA	TGTGCCAGCAGTGAAGCCCCACAGGACTACGAGCAGTACTTC	CASSEAPQDYEQYF
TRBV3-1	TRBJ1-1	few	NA	TGTGCCAGCAGCCACAAAACCCTTACAGGGAGGCAGAACACTGAAGCTTTCTTT	CASSHKTLTGRQNTEAFF
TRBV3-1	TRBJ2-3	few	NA	TGTGCCAGCAGCCAAGAGTTCCCGGGGCTTAGCACAGATACGCAGTATTTT	CASSQEFPGLSTDTQYF
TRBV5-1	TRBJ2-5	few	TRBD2	TGCGCCAGCAGCTGGGGACTAGCGGGGGTACCGCCGGAGACCCAGTACTTC	CASSWGLAGVPPETQYF
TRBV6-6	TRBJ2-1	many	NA	TGTGCCAGCAGTTACGAATGGAGCTCCTACAATGAGCAGTTCTTC	CASSYEWSSYNEQFF
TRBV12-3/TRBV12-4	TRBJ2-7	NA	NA	TGTGCCACGACAGAGAACCCTTCCTACGAGCAGTACTTC	CATTENPSYEQYF
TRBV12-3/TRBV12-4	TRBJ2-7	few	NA	TGTGCCAGCAGCCTGACACACTACGAGCAGTACTTC	CASSLTHYEQYF
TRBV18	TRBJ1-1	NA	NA	TGTGCCAGCTCACCATTGTGGATTCGGAAGAACACTGAAGCTTTCTTT	CASSPLWIRKNTEAFF
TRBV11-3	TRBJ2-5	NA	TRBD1	TGTGCCAGCAGCTTAGGGGACAGTAACCAAGAGACCCAGTACTTC	CASSLGDSNQETQYF
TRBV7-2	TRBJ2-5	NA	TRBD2	TGTGCCAGCAGGCCCGGGACTAGCGGGAGAAGGGAGACCCAGTACTTC	CASRPGTSGRRETQYF
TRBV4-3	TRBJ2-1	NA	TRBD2	TGCGCCAGCAGCCAAGATGACTCAACTAGCGGGAGAGACAATGAGCAGTTCTTC	CASSQDDSTSGRDNEQFF